One sample yielded the 24 T cell receptor beta chains listed below, sequenced in a study of spatial heterogeneity in lung cancer. Time point described: sample taken at primary tumor resection. The input material, whole RNA from tumor, nontumor lung or frozen PBMC, was sequenced unsorted. TCRdb analysed the 5' RACE reads with MiXCR anew, one entry per CDR3 protein. The profile covers about 45,000 distinct CDR3 sequences, with about 12% appearing a single time and about 43% taken by the ten largest. Sequencing used PBMCs, obtained at surgery. These receptors came from a female donor with early-stage non-small cell lung cancer.

The V call is TRBV3-1, the J call TRBJ1-1, with a possible D match to TRBD1 (6 bases). Germline assignment: CDR1 LGHDT and CDR2 YNNKEL (reference sequence). CDR3 length: 15 amino acids. Trimming cost V 1 base and J 1 base, with 10 bases left between them. Written as DNA, the CDR3 is TGTGCCAGCAGCCAAGCCTCGACAGGGAACACTGAAGCTTTCTTT. Its protein product is CASSQASTGNTEAFF.

This chain links TRBV6-6 with TRBJ1-1; maybe TRBD1 (6 bases). Trimming pared 4 bases from V and 4 bases from J, leaving 10 bases between. Germline assignment: CDR1 MNHNY and CDR2 SVGAGI (reference sequence). The CDR3 has 13 residues. The DNA for the CDR3 is TGTGCCAGCAGTTGGGAGGGGGGCACTGAAGCTTTCTTT. Its translation: CASSWEGGTEAFF.

This chain uses TRBV10-3 with TRBJ2-5; D is unresolved. Germline CDR1 ENHRY, CDR2 SYGVKD. The CDR3 has 11 amino acids. V lost 2 bases, J lost 3 bases, and 1 base lay in between. CDR3: CAISEKETQYF. The CDR3 bases are TGTGCCATCAGTGAGAAAGAGACCCAGTACTTC.

This clonotype was seen repeatedly, ten times or more. The chain recombines TRBV29-1 with TRBJ2-7; 10 nucleotides match TRBD1. The CDR3 covers 12 residues. The trim removed 7 bases at V and 2 bases at J, leaving 2 bases unmatched. Germline CDR1 reads SQVTM; CDR2 reads ANQGSEA. This CDR3 reads CSAGTGAYEQYF. In DNA, the CDR3 is TGCAGCGCCGGGACAGGGGCCTACGAGCAGTACTTC.

This clonotype was counted at least ten times. J is TRBJ1-1 and V is TRBV28; D is unresolved. The CDR3 covers 12 residues. V was pared by 6 bases and J by 0 bases, with 5 bases between. Germline V gene sequence: CDR1 MDHEN, CDR2 SYDVKM. The CDR3 spells CASSLLNTEAFF. CDR3 DNA sequence: TGTGCCAGCAGCCTGTTGAACACTGAAGCTTTCTTT.

The gene calls are TRBV3-1 and TRBJ2-3; D possibly matches TRBD1 or TRBD2 (5 bases each). V lost 5 bases, J lost 0 bases, and 9 bases lay in between. Germline CDR1 reads LGHDT; CDR2 reads YNNKEL (reference sequence). The CDR3 has 14 residues. CDR3: CASSEGYSTDTQYF. CDR3 DNA sequence: TGTGCCAGCAGCGAGGGGTATAGCACAGATACGCAGTATTTT.

This clonotype has just a few counts. The CDR3 region is CASSQDNDNEQFF. In DNA form, the CDR3 reads TGTGCCAGCAGCCAGGACAACGACAATGAGCAGTTCTTC. The V gene is TRBV7-2, the J gene TRBJ2-1; D might be TRBD1 (5 bases). This CDR3 spans 13 amino acids. The ends were cut back, 5 bases at V and 5 bases at J, with 10 bases in the middle. In germline, CDR1 is SGHTA, CDR2 FQGNSA.

This chain links TRBV19 with TRBJ2-6, with a weak D call TRBD1 (6 bases). V lost 8 bases, J lost 3 bases, and 11 bases lay in between. This CDR3 has 14 amino acids. Germline CDR1 LNHDA, CDR2 SQIVND (reference sequence). CDR3: CASSETGGANVLTF. For the CDR3, the DNA is TGTGCCAGTTCTGAGACAGGTGGGGCCAACGTCCTGACTTTC.

This clonotype was detected a few times. The V and J genes are TRBV19 and TRBJ1-1, with a possible D match to TRBD1 (6 bases). Between the trimmed V and J ends, which lost 7 bases and 8 bases, there was a span of 11 bases. The CDR3 length is 11 residues. CDR1 is LNHDA and CDR2 is SQIVND in the germline V gene (reference sequence). CDR3 region: CASTDSQEAFF. Here the CDR3 DNA reads TGTGCCAGTACGGACAGCCAAGAAGCTTTCTTT.

V and J are TRBV10-3 and TRBJ2-7, with 8 bases matching TRBD2. Germline values: CDR1 ENHRY, CDR2 SYGVKD. V shed 4 bases and J 2 bases; nucleotides not matched to a gene: 4. CDR3 length equals 14 residues. CDR3 protein: CAISGTGGAYEQYF. The CDR3 nucleotides are TGTGCCATCAGTGGAACCGGGGGGGCCTACGAGCAGTACTTC.

The rearrangement uses TRBV4-1 and TRBJ2-1, with 11 positions matching TRBD2. The CDR3 is made up of 15 amino acids. Unmatched junction bases numbered 5, after V lost 3 bases and J lost 7 bases. Per the germline V gene, CDR1 is MGHRA and CDR2 is YSYEKL. The CDR3 DNA reads TGCGCCAGCAGCCATAGCGGGGGGGGTGTGAATGAGCAGTTCTTC. Translating gives CASSHSGGGVNEQFF.

In its sample, this clonotype was seen a few times. The CDR3 here is CASSLGPNQPQHF. For the CDR3, the DNA is TGCGCCAGCAGCTTGGGACCGAATCAGCCCCAGCATTTT. The chain employs TRBV5-1 and TRBJ1-5; D remains ambiguous. The V and J ends lost 0 bases and 4 bases respectively, with 5 bases between them. The CDR3 consists of 13 residues. Germline V gives CDR1 SGHRS, CDR2 YFSETQ.

This clonotype occurred a few times. The CDR3 sequence: CASSHGNQPQHF. For the CDR3, the DNA is TGTGCCAGCAGTCACGGGAATCAGCCCCAGCATTTT. This chain joins TRBV7-8 and TRBJ1-5; D gene ambiguous. Looked up from germline, CDR1 is SGHVS and CDR2 is FQNEAQ. V dropped 6 bases and J dropped 4 bases, with 7 bases sitting between them. This CDR3 is 12 amino acids long. Variable domain in full (rest from reference TRBV7-8 and TRBJ1-5): GAGVSQSPRYKVAKRGQDVALRCDPISGHVSLFWYQQALGQGPEFLTYFQNEAQLDKSGLPSDRFFAERPEGSVSTLKIQRTQQEDSAVYLCASSHGNQPQHFGDGTRLSIL.

V gene TRBV25-1 combines with J gene TRBJ1-1; no clear D gene. CDR1 is MGHDK and CDR2 is SYGVNS in the germline V gene. The CDR3 extends over 13 amino acids. Trimming removed 2 bases at V and 4 bases at J, with 8 bases between. The chain's CDR3 is CASSEGDFTEAFF. CDR3 DNA sequence: TGTGCCAGCAGTGAAGGGGATTTCACTGAAGCTTTCTTT.

The rearrangement uses TRBV19 and TRBJ2-3; possible D gene TRBD1, 5 bases. The CDR3 sequence is 14 residues long. Germline values: CDR1 LNHDA, CDR2 SQIVND (reference sequence). The V gene lost 7 bases and the J gene lost 0 bases, with 11 bases spanning the gap. The CDR3 DNA reads TGTGCCAGTACCGCCCGGACAAGCACAGATACGCAGTATTTT. It yields the protein CASTARTSTDTQYF.

This clonotype was recorded a few times. The gene calls are TRBV27 and TRBJ2-7; no definite D call. Trimming took off 8 bases at V and 0 bases at J, with 17 bases between the two ends. CDR3 length: 15 residues. Germline CDR1 is MNHEY and CDR2 is SMNVEV (reference sequence). The CDR3 DNA reads TGTGCCAGCGCCCCCGGGCCCCAGAGCTCCTACGAGCAGTACTTC. Its translation is CASAPGPQSSYEQYF.

This chain connects TRBV6-1 to TRBJ2-3, with 8 nucleotides matching TRBD2. J gave up 4 bases and V 1 base, and 7 bases lay outside the gene matches. The germline V gene has CDR1 MNHNS and CDR2 SASEGT. This CDR3 is 16 amino acids long. CDR3 in amino acids: CASSEVLAGGSDTQYF. Here the CDR3 DNA reads TGTGCCAGCAGTGAAGTTTTGGCGGGGGGTTCAGATACGCAGTATTTT.

This rearrangement joins TRBV28 to TRBJ2-7; D is unclear. V lost 3 bases and J 1 base, leaving 19 bases between the germline ends. Germline CDR1 and CDR2: MDHEN and SYDVKM. The CDR3 has 17 amino acids. CDR3 nucleotides: TGTGCCAGCAGTTTCGTTGGGCAGATTAAATTATCCTACGAGCAGTACTTC. This translates into CASSFVGQIKLSYEQYF.

The chain links TRBV2 to TRBJ2-5; either TRBD1 or TRBD2 may fit D (6 bases each). Trimming took off 7 bases at V and 5 bases at J, with 11 bases between the two ends. CDR1 is SNHLY, CDR2 FYNNEI, per germline. The CDR3 is 12 amino acids. The chain's CDR3 is CASMGGRETQYF. The CDR3 DNA reads TGTGCCAGCATGGGGGGCCGGGAGACCCAGTACTTC.

This clonotype was seen a handful of times. This rearrangement joins TRBV15 to TRBJ2-6; D is unclear. There are 15 residues in the CDR3. The V end was cut by 5 bases, the J end by 5 bases, with 13 bases between. Germline V CDR1 and CDR2: LNHNV, YYDKDF (reference sequence). The CDR3 sequence: CATSPKGGRANVLTF. CDR3 bases: TGTGCCACCAGCCCCAAGGGCGGCAGGGCCAACGTCCTGACTTTC. Supplemented by reference TRBV15 and TRBJ2-6, the full variable domain reads DAMVIQNPRYQVTQFGKPVTLSCSQTLNHNVMYWYQQKSSQAPKLLFHYYDKDFNNEADTPDNFQSRRPNTSFCFLDIRSPGLGDTAMYLCATSPKGGRANVLTFGAGSRLTVL.

This clonotype was recorded at least ten times. V usage is TRBV7-9 and J usage is TRBJ2-5; 8 bases agree with TRBD1. The CDR3 contains 13 residues. The J segment lost 3 bases and the V segment lost 5 bases, leaving 2 bases of the junction unmatched. CDR1 SEHNR and CDR2 FQNEAQ come from the germline V gene (reference sequence). The CDR3 spells CASSLTGEETQYF. The CDR3 nucleotides read TGTGCCAGCAGCCTGACAGGGGAAGAGACCCAGTACTTC.

This rearrangement joins TRBV14 to TRBJ1-2; D not certain. Trimming pared 1 base from V and 6 bases from J, leaving 12 bases between. Germline-derived CDR1 and CDR2 are SGHDN and FVKESK. CDR3 length equals 14 residues. CDR3 in DNA: TGTGCCAGCAGCCAAGTTCCGTGGGCCGATGGCTACACCTTC. It encodes CASSQVPWADGYTF.

The chain is built from TRBV12-3 or TRBV12-4 and TRBJ2-7; TRBD1 aligns across 9 bases. CDR3 length equals 14 residues. Unmatched junction bases numbered 5, after V lost 3 bases and J lost 5 bases. CDR3 loop: CASSFGDRANEQYF. DNA for the CDR3: TGTGCCAGCAGTTTCGGGGACAGGGCCAACGAGCAGTACTTC.

V and J are TRBV6-2 or TRBV6-3 and TRBJ2-7; D is possibly TRBD2 (5 bases). CDR1 and CDR2 (germline): MNHEY, SVGEGT. The CDR3 runs to 13 residues. The germline V and J ends were trimmed by 7 bases and 2 bases, with 12 bases remaining between them. DNA of the CDR3: TGTGCCAGCATTTCGGACTTAACCTACGAGCAGTACTTC. Its protein product is CASISDLTYEQYF.